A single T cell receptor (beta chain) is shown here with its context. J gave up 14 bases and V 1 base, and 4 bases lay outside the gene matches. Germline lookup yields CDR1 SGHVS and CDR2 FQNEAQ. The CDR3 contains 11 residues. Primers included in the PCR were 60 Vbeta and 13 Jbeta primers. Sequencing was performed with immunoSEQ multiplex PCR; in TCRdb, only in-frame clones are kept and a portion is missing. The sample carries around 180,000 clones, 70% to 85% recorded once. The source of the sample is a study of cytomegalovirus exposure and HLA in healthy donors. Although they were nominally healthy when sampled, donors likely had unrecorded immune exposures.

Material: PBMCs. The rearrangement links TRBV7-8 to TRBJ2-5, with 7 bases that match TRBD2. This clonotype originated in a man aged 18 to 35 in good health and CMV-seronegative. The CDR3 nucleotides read TGTGCCAGCAGCTTAGGCCTAGCGGATTACTTC. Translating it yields CASSLGLADYF.